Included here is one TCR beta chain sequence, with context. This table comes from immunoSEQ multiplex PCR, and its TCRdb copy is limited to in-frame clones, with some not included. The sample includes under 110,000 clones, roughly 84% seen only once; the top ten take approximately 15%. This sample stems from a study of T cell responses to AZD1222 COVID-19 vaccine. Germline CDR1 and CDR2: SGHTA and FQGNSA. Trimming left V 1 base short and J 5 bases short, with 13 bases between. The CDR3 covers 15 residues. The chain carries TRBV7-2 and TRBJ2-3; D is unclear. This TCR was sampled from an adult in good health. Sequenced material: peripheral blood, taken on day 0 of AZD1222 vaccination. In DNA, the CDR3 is TGTGCCAGCAGCTTAGGGCTTGGGGTGGGAGATACGCAGTATTTT. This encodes CASSLGLGVGDTQYF.